Following are 15 T cell receptor beta chains from one sample sequenced in a study of OX40 agonist ivuxolimab in advanced cancers. The protocol was immunoSEQ multiplex PCR, while the TCRdb copy is restricted to in-frame clones and leaves out a portion. The sample lists around 56,000 clones, nearly 90% seen once, with roughly 10% in the top ten. The sample here was CD4+ or CD8+ T cells sorted from blood, taken in a trial of the OX40 agonist ivuxolimab. The origin of the receptors is an adult with an advanced solid tumor such as melanoma, head and neck, liver or kidney cancer.

This clone appeared a single time. This chain joins TRBV6-1 and TRBJ1-6; D uncertain. The V gene's germline CDR1 is MNHNS and CDR2 SASEGT. The V end lost 3 bases, the J end lost 8 bases, and 11 bases lay between the germline ends. CDR3 length: 14 amino acids. CDR3 region: CASSDEGSDSPLHF. The CDR3 bases are TGTGCCAGCAGTGATGAAGGGAGCGATTCACCCCTCCACTTT.

This chain uses TRBV6-1 with TRBJ2-3; D is undetermined. Germline loops: CDR1 MNHNS, CDR2 SASEGT. V gave up 8 bases and J gave up 10 bases, with 22 bases separating them. The CDR3 is 14 residues long. The CDR3 DNA follows: TGTGCCAGCCGTCGGCCAGGCTACCTCGTATCGCAGTATTTT. Amino acid sequence: CASRRPGYLVSQYF.

The chain carries TRBV5-4 and TRBJ2-3; D is perhaps TRBD2 (6 bases). This CDR3 comprises 11 residues. Trimming took 5 bases from V and 9 from J, leaving 10 bases between them. The germline gives CDR1 SGHNT, CDR2 YYREEE (reference sequence). The DNA of the CDR3 is TGTGCCAGCAGGATGGGGGGAACGCAGTATTTT. Translating it yields CASRMGGTQYF.

This chain links TRBV5-4 with TRBJ2-7; D is uncertain. The CDR3 spans 13 residues. Germline CDR1 SGHNT, CDR2 YYREEE (reference sequence). The V and J ends lost 0 bases and 0 bases respectively, with 4 bases between them. The CDR3 DNA reads TGTGCCAGCAGCTTGGAGATCTCCTACGAGCAGTACTTC. This gives the protein CASSLEISYEQYF.

This chain connects TRBV5-5 to TRBJ1-1; D is possibly TRBD1 (6 bases). Trimming took 0 bases from V and 6 from J, leaving 9 bases between them. This CDR3 spans 13 amino acids. CDR1 and CDR2 from the germline V gene are SGHKS and YYEKEE (reference sequence). CDR3 sequence reads: CASSLDRVPEAFF. As DNA, the CDR3 is TGTGCCAGCAGCTTGGACAGGGTCCCTGAAGCTTTCTTT.

The J gene is TRBJ2-2, the V gene TRBV13, with D unresolved. CDR1 is PRHDT and CDR2 is FYEKMQ in the germline V gene (reference sequence). The CDR3 covers 16 residues. The V end was cut by 5 bases, the J end by 2 bases, with 15 bases between. Here the CDR3 DNA reads TGTGCCAGCAGCCAACTTGACCGGGCCAACACCGGGGAGCTGTTTTTT. It specifies CASSQLDRANTGELFF.

The chain carries TRBV6-5 and TRBJ2-1; weak D call: TRBD2 (6 bases). The germline V and J ends were trimmed by 0 bases and 9 bases, with 9 bases remaining between them. The CDR3 sequence is 13 residues long. The germline gives CDR1 MNHEY, CDR2 SVGAGI. CDR3 loop: CASSYSMRGEQFF. The CDR3 nucleotides are TGTGCCAGCAGTTACTCGATGCGGGGTGAGCAGTTCTTC.

This clone occurred a few times. The chain carries TRBV9 and TRBJ1-2, with D tentatively TRBD1 (6 bases). Germline V gene data show CDR1 as SGDLS and CDR2 as YYNGEE. Trimming took off 4 bases at V and 6 bases at J, with 16 bases between the two ends. This CDR3 has 14 residues. The CDR3 DNA reads as TGTGCCAGCAGCCTATCTTGGAGGACAGATGGCTACACCTTC. Translating gives CASSLSWRTDGYTF.

J is TRBJ1-4 and V is TRBV5-4, with TRBD1 as a possible D gene (6 bases). Germline lookup yields CDR1 SGHNT and CDR2 YYREEE (reference sequence). The CDR3 consists of 15 residues. The V end was cut by 4 bases, the J end by 8 bases, with 18 bases between. CDR3 amino acids: CASSLGQSTPEKLFF. The CDR3, as DNA: TGTGCCAGCAGCCTTGGACAGTCCACTCCGGAAAAACTGTTTTTT.

The chain links TRBV27 to TRBJ1-1; D remains unclear. Germline V gene lookup returns CDR1 MNHEY and CDR2 SMNVEV (reference sequence). V was trimmed by 6 bases and J by 11 bases, leaving 13 bases between them. This CDR3 is 11 amino acids long. CDR3 bases: TGTGCCAGCAGGGGAGGGATTGGGGCTTTCTTT. This codes for CASRGGIGAFF.

This chain links TRBV10-1 with TRBJ2-4; D is perhaps TRBD2 (6 bases). This CDR3 has 15 amino acids. V dropped 4 bases and J dropped 2 bases, with 12 bases sitting between them. Germline V CDR1 and CDR2: WNHNN, SYGVQD (reference sequence). Written as DNA, the CDR3 is TGCGCCAGCAGTGCTCAGGGACTGACCAAAAACATTCAGTACTTC. Protein: CASSAQGLTKNIQYF.

The J gene is TRBJ2-7, the V gene TRBV7-6, with 9 positions matching TRBD1. V lost 5 bases and J lost 6; bases outside the gene matches: 14. Germline CDR1 and CDR2: SGHVS and FNYEAQ. This CDR3 contains 16 residues. CDR3 in amino acids: CASSPGVGTGLVEQYF. The CDR3, as DNA: TGTGCCAGCAGCCCAGGCGTGGGGACAGGGTTGGTCGAGCAGTACTTC.

CDR3 coding DNA: TGCGCCAGCAGTGAGTCTAGTTTGGGGTCGGGTTCAGAAGGCTACACCTTC. Protein sequence: CASSESSLGSGSEGYTF. This chain uses TRBV10-2 with TRBJ1-2, with unresolved D. CDR1 and CDR2 (germline): WSHSY, SAAADI. The CDR3 has 17 residues. The germline V and J ends were trimmed by 0 bases and 8 bases, with 22 bases remaining between them.

CDR3 in DNA: TGCGCCAGCAGCTTGGAACAGGGGGCTATGTACGAGCAGTACTTC. Its translation: CASSLEQGAMYEQYF. The chain is built from TRBV5-1 and TRBJ2-7; 9 nucleotides match TRBD1. The germline gives CDR1 SGHRS, CDR2 YFSETQ. The trim removed 0 bases at V and 4 bases at J, leaving 5 bases unmatched. This CDR3 spans 15 amino acids.

The chain employs TRBV28 and TRBJ1-1, with D perhaps matching TRBD1 (6 bases). Trimming stripped 2 bases from V and 0 bases from J, with 10 bases between. Looked up from germline, CDR1 is MDHEN and CDR2 is SYDVKM. The length of the CDR3 is 15 residues. The DNA of the CDR3 is TGTGCCAGCAGTTTAGGGGGGGACATGAACACTGAAGCTTTCTTT. Translated: CASSLGGDMNTEAFF.